The source of this T cell receptor (beta chain) is a study of cytotoxic CD8 clonotypes in ibrutinib-treated CLL. About the study: The average sample held roughly 250,000 productive templates and 94,082 productive rearrangements.

Method: immunoSEQ multiplex PCR; TCRdb's copy keeps in-frame clones and lacks some. This sample has some 84,000 clones; about 86% occur once, and the top ten carry about 5.8%. Broader study findings: Clonality correlated strongly with circulating CD8+ T cells and exceeded age-matched healthy donors at baseline.

Worth noting for this clone: Its antigen is not identified.

CDR3 length equals 13 residues. The germline gives CDR1 SQVTM, CDR2 ANQGSEA. The ends lost 7 bases at V and 2 bases at J; junction bases unmatched: 3. The receptor comes from a human donor with chronic lymphocytic leukemia. The chain carries TRBV29-1 and TRBJ2-7; 12 bases map to TRBD2. Sequences were derived from PBMCs, sampled before ibrutinib treatment. The CDR3 bases are TGCAGCGCAAGACTAGCGGGAGCCTACGAGCAGTACTTC. Residues: CSARLAGAYEQYF.